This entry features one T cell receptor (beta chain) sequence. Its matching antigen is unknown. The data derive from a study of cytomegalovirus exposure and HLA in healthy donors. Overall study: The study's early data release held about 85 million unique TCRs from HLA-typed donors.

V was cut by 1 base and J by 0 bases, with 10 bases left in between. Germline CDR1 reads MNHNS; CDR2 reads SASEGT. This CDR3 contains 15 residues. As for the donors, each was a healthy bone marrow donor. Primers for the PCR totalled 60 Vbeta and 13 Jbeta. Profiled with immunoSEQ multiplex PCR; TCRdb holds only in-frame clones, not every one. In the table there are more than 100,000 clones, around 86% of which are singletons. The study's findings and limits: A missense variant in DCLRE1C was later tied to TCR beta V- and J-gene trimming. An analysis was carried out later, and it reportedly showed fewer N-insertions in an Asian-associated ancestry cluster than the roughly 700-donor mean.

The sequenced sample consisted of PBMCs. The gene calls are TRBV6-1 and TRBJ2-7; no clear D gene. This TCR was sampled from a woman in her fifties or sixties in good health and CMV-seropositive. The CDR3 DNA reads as TGTGCCAGCAGTGAAGAGTTTAGCAGCTCCTACGAGCAGTACTTC. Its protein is CASSEEFSSSYEQYF.